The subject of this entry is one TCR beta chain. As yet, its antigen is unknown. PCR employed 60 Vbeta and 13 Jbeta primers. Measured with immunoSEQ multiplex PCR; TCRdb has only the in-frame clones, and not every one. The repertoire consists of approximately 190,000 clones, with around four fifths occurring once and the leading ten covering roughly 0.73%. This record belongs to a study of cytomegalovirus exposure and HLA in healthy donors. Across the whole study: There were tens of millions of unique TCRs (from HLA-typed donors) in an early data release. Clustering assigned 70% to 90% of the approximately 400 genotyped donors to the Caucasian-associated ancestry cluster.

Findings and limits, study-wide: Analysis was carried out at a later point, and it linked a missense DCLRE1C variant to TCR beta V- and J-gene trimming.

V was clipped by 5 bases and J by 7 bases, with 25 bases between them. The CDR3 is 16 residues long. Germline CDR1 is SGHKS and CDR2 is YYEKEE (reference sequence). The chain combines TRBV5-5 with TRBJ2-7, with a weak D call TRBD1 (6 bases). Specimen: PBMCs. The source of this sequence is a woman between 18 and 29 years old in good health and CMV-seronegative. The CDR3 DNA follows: TGTGCCAGCAGAATATCTCCTGGGACCCTAGGGGGAGAGCAGTACTTC. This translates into CASRISPGTLGGEQYF.